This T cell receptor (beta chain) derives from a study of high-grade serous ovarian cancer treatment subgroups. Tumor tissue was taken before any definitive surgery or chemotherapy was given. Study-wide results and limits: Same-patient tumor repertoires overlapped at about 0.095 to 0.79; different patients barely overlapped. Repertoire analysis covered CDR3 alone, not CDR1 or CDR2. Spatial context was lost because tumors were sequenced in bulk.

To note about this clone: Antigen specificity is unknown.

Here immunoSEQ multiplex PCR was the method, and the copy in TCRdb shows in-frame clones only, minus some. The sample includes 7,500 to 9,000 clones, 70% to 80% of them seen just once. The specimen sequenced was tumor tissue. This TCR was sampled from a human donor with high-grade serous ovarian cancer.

This chain's CDR3 is CASSGHGRLDSGNTIYF. CDR3 coding DNA: TGTGCCAGCAGCGGCCATGGGCGGCTGGACTCTGGAAACACCATATATTTT. The genes are TRBV7-8 and TRBJ1-3; D gene uncertain. The CDR3 contains 17 residues. V gave up 5 bases and J gave up 0 bases, with 17 bases separating them. Germline loops: CDR1 SGHVS, CDR2 FQNEAQ. The full variable domain, in which reference TRBV7-8 and TRBJ1-3 provide the parts outside the CDR3, is GAGVSQSPRYKVAKRGQDVALRCDPISGHVSLFWYQQALGQGPEFLTYFQNEAQLDKSGLPSDRFFAERPEGSVSTLKIQRTQQEDSAVYLCASSGHGRLDSGNTIYFGEGSWLTVV.